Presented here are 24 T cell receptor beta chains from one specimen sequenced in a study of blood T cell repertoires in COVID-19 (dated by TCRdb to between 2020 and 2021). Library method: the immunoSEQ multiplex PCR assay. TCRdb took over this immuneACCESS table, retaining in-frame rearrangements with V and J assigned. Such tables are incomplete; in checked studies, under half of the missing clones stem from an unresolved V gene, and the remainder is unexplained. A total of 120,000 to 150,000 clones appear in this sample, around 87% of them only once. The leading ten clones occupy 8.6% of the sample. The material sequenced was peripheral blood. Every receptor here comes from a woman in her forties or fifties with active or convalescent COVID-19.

The CDR3 region has the DNA TGCAGCGTTGCGGAAGGGGGTGGGAATCAGCCCCAGCATTTT. Its protein is CSVAEGGGNQPQHF. The chain links TRBV29-1 to TRBJ1-5; TRBD1 is a possible D gene (6 bases). Germline V gene sequence: CDR1 SQVTM, CDR2 ANQGSEA. The ends were cut back, 4 bases at V and 4 bases at J, with 14 bases in the middle. The CDR3 length is 14 residues.

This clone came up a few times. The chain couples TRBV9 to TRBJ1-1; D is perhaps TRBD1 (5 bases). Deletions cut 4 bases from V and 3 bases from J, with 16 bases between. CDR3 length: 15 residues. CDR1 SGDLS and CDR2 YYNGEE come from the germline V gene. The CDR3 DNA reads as TGTGCCAGCAGCCCTAGGGGAAGGGATTACACTGAAGCTTTCTTT. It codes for CASSPRGRDYTEAFF.

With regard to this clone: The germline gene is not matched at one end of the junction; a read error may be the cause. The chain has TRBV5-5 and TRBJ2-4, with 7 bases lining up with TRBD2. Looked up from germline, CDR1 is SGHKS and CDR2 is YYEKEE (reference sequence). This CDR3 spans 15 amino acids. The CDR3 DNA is TGTGCCAGCAGCTTTGGGGCGGGAGCCCAAAACATTCAGTACTTC. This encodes CASSFGAGAQNIQYF.

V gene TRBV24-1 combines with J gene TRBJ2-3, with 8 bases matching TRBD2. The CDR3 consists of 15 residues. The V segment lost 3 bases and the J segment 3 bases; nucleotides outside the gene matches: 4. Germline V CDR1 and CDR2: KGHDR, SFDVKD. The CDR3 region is CATSDREGGTDTQYF. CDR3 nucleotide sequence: TGTGCCACCAGTGATCGGGAGGGGGGTACAGATACGCAGTATTTT.

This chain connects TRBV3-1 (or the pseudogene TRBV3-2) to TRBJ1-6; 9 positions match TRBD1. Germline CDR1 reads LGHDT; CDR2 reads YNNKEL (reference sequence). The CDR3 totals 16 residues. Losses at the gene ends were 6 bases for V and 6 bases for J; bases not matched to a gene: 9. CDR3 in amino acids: CASRNRQGGINSPLHF. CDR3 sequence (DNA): TGTGCCAGCAGGAATCGACAGGGGGGTATTAATTCACCCCTCCACTTT.

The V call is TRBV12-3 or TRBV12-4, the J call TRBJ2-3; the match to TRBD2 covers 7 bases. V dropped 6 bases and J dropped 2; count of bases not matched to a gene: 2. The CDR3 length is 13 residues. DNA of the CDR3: TGTGCCAGCAGGGGGGGGGACACAGATACGCAGTATTTT. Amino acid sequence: CASRGGDTDTQYF.

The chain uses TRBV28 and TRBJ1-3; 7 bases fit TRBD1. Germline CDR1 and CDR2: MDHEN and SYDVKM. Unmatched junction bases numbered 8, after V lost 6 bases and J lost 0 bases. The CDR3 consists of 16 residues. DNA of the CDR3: TGTGCCAGCAGCTTTCAACCAGGGGGCTCTGGAAACACCATATATTTT. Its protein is CASSFQPGGSGNTIYF.

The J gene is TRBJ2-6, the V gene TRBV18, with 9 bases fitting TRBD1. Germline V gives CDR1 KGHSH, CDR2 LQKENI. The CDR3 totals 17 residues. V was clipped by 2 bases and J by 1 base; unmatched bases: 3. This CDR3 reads CASSPTGGASGANVLTF. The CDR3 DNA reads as TGTGCCAGCTCACCAACAGGGGGCGCTTCTGGGGCCAACGTCCTGACTTTC.

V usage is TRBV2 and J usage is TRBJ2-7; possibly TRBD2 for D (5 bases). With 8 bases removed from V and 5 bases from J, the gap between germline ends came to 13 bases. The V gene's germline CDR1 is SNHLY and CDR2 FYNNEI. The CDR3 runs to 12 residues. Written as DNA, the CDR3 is TGTGCCAGCGGACTGTGGGTGAACGAGCAGTACTTC. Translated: CASGLWVNEQYF.

The CDR3 nucleotides read TGTGCCAGTAGTATACAGGGGGTTCGTACTGAAGCTTTCTTT. It is translated as CASSIQGVRTEAFF. This rearrangement joins TRBV19 to TRBJ1-1; 7 nucleotides line up with TRBD1. Germline CDR1 and CDR2: LNHDA and SQIVND (reference sequence). J was trimmed by 5 bases and V by 2 bases; bases with no gene match: 5. CDR3 size: 14 residues.

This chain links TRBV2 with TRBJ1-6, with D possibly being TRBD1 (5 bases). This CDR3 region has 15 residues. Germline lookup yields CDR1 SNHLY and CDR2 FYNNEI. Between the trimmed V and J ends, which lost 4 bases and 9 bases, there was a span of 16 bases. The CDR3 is CASSVTEVTRSPLHF. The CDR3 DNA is TGTGCCAGCAGTGTGACAGAAGTCACACGTTCACCCCTCCACTTT.

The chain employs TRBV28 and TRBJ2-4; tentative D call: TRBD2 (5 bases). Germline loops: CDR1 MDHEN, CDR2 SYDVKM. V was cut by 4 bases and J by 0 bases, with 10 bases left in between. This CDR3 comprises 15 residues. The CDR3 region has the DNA TGTGCCAGCAGTTGGGGAGTTCTAGCCAAAAACATTCAGTACTTC. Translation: CASSWGVLAKNIQYF.

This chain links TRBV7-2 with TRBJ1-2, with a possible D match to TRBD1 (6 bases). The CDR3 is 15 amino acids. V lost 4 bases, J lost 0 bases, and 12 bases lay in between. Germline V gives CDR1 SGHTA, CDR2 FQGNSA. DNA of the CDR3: TGTGCCAGCAGCTCGACAGGACACACTAACTATGGCTACACCTTC. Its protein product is CASSSTGHTNYGYTF.

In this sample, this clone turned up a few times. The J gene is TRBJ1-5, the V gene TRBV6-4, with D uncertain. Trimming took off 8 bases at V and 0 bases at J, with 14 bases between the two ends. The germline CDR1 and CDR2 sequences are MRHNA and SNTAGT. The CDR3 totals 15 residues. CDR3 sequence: CASRREGDSNQPQHF. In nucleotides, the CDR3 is TGTGCCAGCCGACGAGAGGGAGATAGCAATCAGCCCCAGCATTTT.

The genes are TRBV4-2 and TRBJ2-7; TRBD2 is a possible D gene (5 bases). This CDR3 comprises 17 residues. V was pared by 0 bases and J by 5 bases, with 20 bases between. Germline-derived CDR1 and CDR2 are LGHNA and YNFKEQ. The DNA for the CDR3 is TGTGCCAGCAGCCAAGATCCGGGATTCAGTCTAGGGAACGAGCAGTACTTC. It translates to CASSQDPGFSLGNEQYF.

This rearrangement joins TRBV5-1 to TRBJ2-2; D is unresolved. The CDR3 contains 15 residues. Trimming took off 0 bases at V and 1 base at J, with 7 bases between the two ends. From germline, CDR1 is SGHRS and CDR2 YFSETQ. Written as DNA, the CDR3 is TGCGCCAGCAGCTTGGCTACTCTGAACACCGGGGAGCTGTTTTTT. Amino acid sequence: CASSLATLNTGELFF.

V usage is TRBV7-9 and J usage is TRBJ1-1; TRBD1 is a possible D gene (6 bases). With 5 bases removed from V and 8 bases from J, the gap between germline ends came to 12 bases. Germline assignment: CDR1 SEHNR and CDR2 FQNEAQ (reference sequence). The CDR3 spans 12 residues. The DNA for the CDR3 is TGTGCCAGCAGCGGGGGCAGGGTCGAAGCTTTCTTT. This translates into CASSGGRVEAFF.

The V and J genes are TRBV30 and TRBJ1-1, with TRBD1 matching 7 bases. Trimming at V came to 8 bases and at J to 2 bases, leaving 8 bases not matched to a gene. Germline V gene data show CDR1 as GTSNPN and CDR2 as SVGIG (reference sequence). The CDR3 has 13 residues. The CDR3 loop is CARSGTANTEAFF. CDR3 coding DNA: TGTGCCCGATCCGGGACAGCAAACACTGAAGCTTTCTTT.

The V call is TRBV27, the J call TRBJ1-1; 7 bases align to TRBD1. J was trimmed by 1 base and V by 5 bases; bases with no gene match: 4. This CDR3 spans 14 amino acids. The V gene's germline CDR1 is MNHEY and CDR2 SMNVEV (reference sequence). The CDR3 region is CASSSRQGNTEAFF. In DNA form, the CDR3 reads TGTGCCAGCAGTAGCAGACAGGGGAACACTGAAGCTTTCTTT.

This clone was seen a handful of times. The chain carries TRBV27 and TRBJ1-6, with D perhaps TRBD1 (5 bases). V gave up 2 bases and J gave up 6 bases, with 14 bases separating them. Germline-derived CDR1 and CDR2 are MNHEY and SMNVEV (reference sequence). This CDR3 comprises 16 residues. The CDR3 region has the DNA TGTGCCAGCAGTTTACCTCGGGGGAGAAGTAATTCACCCCTCCACTTT. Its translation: CASSLPRGRSNSPLHF.

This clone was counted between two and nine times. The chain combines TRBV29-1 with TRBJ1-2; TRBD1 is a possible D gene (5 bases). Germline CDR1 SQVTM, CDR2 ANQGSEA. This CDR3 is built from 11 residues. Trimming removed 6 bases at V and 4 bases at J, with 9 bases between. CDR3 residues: CSVYDSYGYTF. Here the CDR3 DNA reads TGCAGCGTCTACGACAGCTATGGCTACACCTTC.

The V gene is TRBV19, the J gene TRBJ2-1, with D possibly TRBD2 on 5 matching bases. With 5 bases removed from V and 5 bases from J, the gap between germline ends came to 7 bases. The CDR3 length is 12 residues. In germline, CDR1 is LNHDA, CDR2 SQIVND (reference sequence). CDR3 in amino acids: CASSERDNEQFF. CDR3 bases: TGTGCCAGTAGTGAGAGGGACAATGAGCAGTTCTTC. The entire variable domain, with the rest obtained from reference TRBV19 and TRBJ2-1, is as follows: DGGITQSPKYLFRKEGQNVTLSCEQNLNHDAMYWYRQDPGQGLRLIYYSQIVNDFQKGDIAEGYSVSREKKESFPLTVTSAQKNPTAFYLCASSERDNEQFFGPGTRLTVL.

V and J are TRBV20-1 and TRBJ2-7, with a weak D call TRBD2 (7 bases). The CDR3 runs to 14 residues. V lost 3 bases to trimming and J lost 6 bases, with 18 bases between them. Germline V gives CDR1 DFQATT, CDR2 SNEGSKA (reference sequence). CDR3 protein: CSASQGGGPFEQYF. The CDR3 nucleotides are TGCAGTGCTAGTCAAGGGGGAGGGCCCTTCGAGCAGTACTTC.

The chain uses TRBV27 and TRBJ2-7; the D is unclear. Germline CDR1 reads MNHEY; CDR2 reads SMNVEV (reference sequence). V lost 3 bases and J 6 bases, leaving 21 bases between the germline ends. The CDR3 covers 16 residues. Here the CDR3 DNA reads TGTGCCAGCAGTTTCTCGACGGGTGAACTTTTTCTCGAGCAGTACTTC. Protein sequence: CASSFSTGELFLEQYF.